The present TCR beta chain was sequenced within a study of cytomegalovirus exposure and HLA in healthy donors. Across the study: Unique TCR beta sequences numbering approximately 120 million came from about 180 million T cells in an earlier analysis. Whole-study results and caveats: Highest at DRB1 and lowest at HLA-C, TCR association rates differed among HLA loci in a later analysis. TCR beta sequences reportedly predicted most subjects' HLA-A and HLA-B alleles accurately.

In the case of this clone: Its target is not known.

Trimming at V came to 0 bases and at J to 4 bases, leaving 1 base not matched to a gene. Germline CDR1 is SGHRS and CDR2 is YFSETQ. This CDR3 is 14 amino acids long. Researchers ran the PCR with 60 Vbeta and 13 Jbeta primers. Clones were read by immunoSEQ multiplex PCR, and TCRdb kept only the in-frame ones, dropping some. The sample lists 170,000 or so clones; less than 85% were seen once. The receptor comes from a man between 18 and 35 years old in good health and CMV-seronegative. The sequenced sample was PBMCs. The genes are TRBV5-1 and TRBJ2-3; the match to TRBD2 covers 8 bases. As DNA, the CDR3 is TGCGCCAGCAGCTTGGCCGGGGGGGCAGATACGCAGTATTTT. Protein sequence: CASSLAGGADTQYF.